These 17 T cell receptor beta chains originate from one sample sequenced in a study of regulatory dendritic cells for organ transplantation. Generated by immunoSEQ multiplex PCR, the TCRdb table keeps only in-frame clones and is missing some. Here the sample spans 25,000 to 35,000 clones, roughly 79% being singletons. Material for sequencing was memory CD4+ T cells from blood. Described subset: CD45RO+ memory T cells. The origin of the receptors is a human donor in good health.

The rearrangement links TRBV5-5 to TRBJ1-1; TRBD1 might be the D (5 bases). Germline-derived CDR1 and CDR2 are SGHKS and YYEKEE (reference sequence). V lost 0 bases to trimming and J lost 0 bases, with 21 bases between them. There are 19 residues in the CDR3. The CDR3 here is CASSLEARASVIMNTEAFF. The CDR3 coding sequence is TGTGCCAGCAGCTTGGAAGCCAGGGCTTCGGTGATAATGAACACTGAAGCTTTCTTT.

The V gene is TRBV27, the J gene TRBJ2-7; D might be TRBD2 (6 bases). Trimming stripped 2 bases from V and 3 bases from J, with 26 bases between. The germline V gene has CDR1 MNHEY and CDR2 SMNVEV (reference sequence). This CDR3 has 19 amino acids. The CDR3 region has the DNA TGTGCCAGCAGTTTAGGGGCGGGACCCGGATTCGGCTACGACTACGAGCAGTACTTC. Protein product: CASSLGAGPGFGYDYEQYF.

The rearrangement uses TRBV10-3 and TRBJ1-2, with D possibly matching TRBD1 (6 bases). V lost 7 bases to trimming and J lost 0 bases, with 9 bases between them. From germline, CDR1 is ENHRY and CDR2 SYGVKD. There are 13 residues in the CDR3. CDR3: CAIKGDTNYGYTF. CDR3 sequence (DNA): TGTGCCATCAAAGGGGACACTAACTATGGCTACACCTTC.

This clone has a handful of counts. CDR3 sequence: CASSRGPHYGYTF. The CDR3 DNA follows: TGTGCCAGCAGCCGAGGGCCCCATTATGGCTACACCTTC. The chain is built from TRBV7-9 and TRBJ1-2; D call uncertain. CDR3 length equals 13 residues. V lost 5 bases to trimming and J lost 5 bases, with 12 bases between them. The germline gives CDR1 SEHNR, CDR2 FQNEAQ (reference sequence).

The sample holds a few counts of this clone. The rearrangement uses TRBV18 and TRBJ1-2, with D unclear. V lost 3 bases, J lost 6 bases, and 20 bases lay in between. This CDR3 region has 16 residues. Germline CDR1 KGHSH, CDR2 LQKENI. The DNA for the CDR3 is TGTGCCAGCTCACCGACATGGAGCGCGGATCAGCATGGCTACACCTTC. This encodes CASSPTWSADQHGYTF. The full variable domain, its missing parts supplied by reference TRBV18 and TRBJ1-2, is NAGVMQNPRHLVRRRGQEARLRCSPMKGHSHVYWYRQLPEEGLKFMVYLQKENIIDESGMPKERFSAEFPKEGPSILRIQQVVRGDSAAYFCASSPTWSADQHGYTFGSGTRLTVV.

Only a few counts were recorded for this clone. This chain uses TRBV7-2 with TRBJ2-1, with D tentatively TRBD1 or TRBD2 (5 bases each). CDR1 is SGHTA and CDR2 is FQGNSA in the germline V gene. Trimming pared 0 bases from V and 1 base from J, leaving 10 bases between. The CDR3 runs to 16 residues. The CDR3 is CASSLAWGWSYNEQFF. Written as DNA, the CDR3 is TGTGCCAGCAGCTTAGCCTGGGGGTGGTCCTACAATGAGCAGTTCTTC.

This clone was found a few times. The chain recombines TRBV6-1 with TRBJ1-5; D is possibly TRBD1 (6 bases). The ends were cut back, 6 bases at V and 5 bases at J, with 14 bases in the middle. There are 14 residues in the CDR3. CDR1 MNHNS and CDR2 SASEGT come from the germline V gene. CDR3 sequence (DNA): TGTGCCAGCAGATCCCAGGGGAGATATCAGCCCCAGCATTTT. Its protein product is CASRSQGRYQPQHF.

The V gene is TRBV23-1, the J gene TRBJ1-2, with D possibly matching TRBD1 (6 bases). TRBV23-1 is recorded as an ORF, its role being uncertain. Trimming removed 2 bases from V and 5 bases from J, with 21 bases in between. The CDR3 length is 17 residues. CDR3 bases: TGCGCCAGCAGTCAAAGGGATGATGGGGGGCTTTGGTATGGCTACACCTTC. Its translation: CASSQRDDGGLWYGYTF.

The genes are TRBV30 and TRBJ2-7; TRBD2 might be the D (7 bases). This CDR3 spans 14 amino acids. Germline V gives CDR1 GTSNPN, CDR2 SVGIG (reference sequence). V shed 0 bases and J shed 6 bases, with 15 bases lying between them. The DNA of the CDR3 is TGTGCCTGGAGTGTATACAGGGAGGGGAGCGAGCAGTACTTC. Translation gives CAWSVYREGSEQYF.

The rearrangement links TRBV6-4 to TRBJ2-3; 8 positions match TRBD2. Germline loops: CDR1 MRHNA, CDR2 SNTAGT. CDR3 length: 16 residues. V gave up 3 bases and J gave up 1 base; unmatched junction bases: 6. The CDR3 reads CASSEATGGGTDTQYF. In nucleotides, the CDR3 is TGTGCCAGCAGTGAAGCCACGGGGGGGGGCACAGATACGCAGTATTTT.

This chain connects TRBV2 to TRBJ2-3; TRBD1 or TRBD2 may be the D gene (6 bases each). CDR3 length equals 18 residues. V lost 2 bases to trimming and J lost 2 bases, with 20 bases between them. Germline V lookup: CDR1 SNHLY, CDR2 FYNNEI. The DNA of the CDR3 is TGTGCCAGCAGTGAAAGGGGGTGGGTAGCGGATATCACAGATACGCAGTATTTT. As protein: CASSERGWVADITDTQYF.

The chain links TRBV7-6 to TRBJ2-1; TRBD2 might be the D (6 bases). Trimming took off 2 bases at V and 2 bases at J, with 10 bases between the two ends. Germline CDR1 and CDR2: SGHVS and FNYEAQ. This CDR3 contains 15 residues. CDR3 bases: TGTGCCAGCAGCTTACGGCGGGGCCCCTACAATGAGCAGTTCTTC. Its translation: CASSLRRGPYNEQFF.

This sequence joins TRBV19 and TRBJ1-5, with TRBD1 identical over 8 bases. The CDR3 runs to 14 residues. With 7 bases clipped from V and 8 bases from J, the junction kept 10 bases outside the gene matches. Germline V CDR1 and CDR2: LNHDA, SQIVND (reference sequence). CDR3 bases: TGTGCCAGTACAACGACAGGGGTCGGGGAGCCCCAGCATTTT. It translates to CASTTTGVGEPQHF.

The table lists this clone with a few counts. The chain has TRBV28 and TRBJ1-5; TRBD1 matches at 8 bases. The CDR3 contains 16 residues. In germline, CDR1 is MDHEN, CDR2 SYDVKM. V lost 5 bases and J lost 5; bases outside the gene matches: 11. The CDR3 protein is CASSPPLGQGYQPQHF. The CDR3 nucleotides read TGTGCCAGCAGTCCTCCCCTCGGACAGGGATATCAGCCCCAGCATTTT.

The chain is built from TRBV7-3 and TRBJ1-1; D is undetermined. The CDR3 spans 15 residues. Germline CDR1 is SGHTA and CDR2 is FQGTGA. V was pared by 1 base and J by 3 bases, with 12 bases between. CDR3 protein: CASSLIPGGDTEAFF. The CDR3 DNA reads as TGTGCCAGCAGCTTAATCCCAGGCGGAGACACTGAAGCTTTCTTT.

The chain uses TRBV29-1 and TRBJ1-4; no clear D. V was clipped by 7 bases and J by 0 bases, with 3 bases between them. The CDR3 covers 11 residues. Germline lookup yields CDR1 SQVTM and CDR2 ANQGSEA. For the CDR3, the DNA is TGCAGCGCGGCAACTAATGAAAAACTGTTTTTT. As protein: CSAATNEKLFF.

The rearrangement links TRBV7-9 to TRBJ2-3; TRBD2 agrees at 12 bases. This CDR3 region has 14 residues. Germline CDR1 is SEHNR and CDR2 is FQNEAQ (reference sequence). V lost 5 bases, J lost 5 bases, and 2 bases stayed unmatched. CDR3 region: CASSPSGGGDTQYF. In nucleotides, the CDR3 is TGTGCCAGCAGCCCTAGCGGGGGGGGAGATACGCAGTATTTT.